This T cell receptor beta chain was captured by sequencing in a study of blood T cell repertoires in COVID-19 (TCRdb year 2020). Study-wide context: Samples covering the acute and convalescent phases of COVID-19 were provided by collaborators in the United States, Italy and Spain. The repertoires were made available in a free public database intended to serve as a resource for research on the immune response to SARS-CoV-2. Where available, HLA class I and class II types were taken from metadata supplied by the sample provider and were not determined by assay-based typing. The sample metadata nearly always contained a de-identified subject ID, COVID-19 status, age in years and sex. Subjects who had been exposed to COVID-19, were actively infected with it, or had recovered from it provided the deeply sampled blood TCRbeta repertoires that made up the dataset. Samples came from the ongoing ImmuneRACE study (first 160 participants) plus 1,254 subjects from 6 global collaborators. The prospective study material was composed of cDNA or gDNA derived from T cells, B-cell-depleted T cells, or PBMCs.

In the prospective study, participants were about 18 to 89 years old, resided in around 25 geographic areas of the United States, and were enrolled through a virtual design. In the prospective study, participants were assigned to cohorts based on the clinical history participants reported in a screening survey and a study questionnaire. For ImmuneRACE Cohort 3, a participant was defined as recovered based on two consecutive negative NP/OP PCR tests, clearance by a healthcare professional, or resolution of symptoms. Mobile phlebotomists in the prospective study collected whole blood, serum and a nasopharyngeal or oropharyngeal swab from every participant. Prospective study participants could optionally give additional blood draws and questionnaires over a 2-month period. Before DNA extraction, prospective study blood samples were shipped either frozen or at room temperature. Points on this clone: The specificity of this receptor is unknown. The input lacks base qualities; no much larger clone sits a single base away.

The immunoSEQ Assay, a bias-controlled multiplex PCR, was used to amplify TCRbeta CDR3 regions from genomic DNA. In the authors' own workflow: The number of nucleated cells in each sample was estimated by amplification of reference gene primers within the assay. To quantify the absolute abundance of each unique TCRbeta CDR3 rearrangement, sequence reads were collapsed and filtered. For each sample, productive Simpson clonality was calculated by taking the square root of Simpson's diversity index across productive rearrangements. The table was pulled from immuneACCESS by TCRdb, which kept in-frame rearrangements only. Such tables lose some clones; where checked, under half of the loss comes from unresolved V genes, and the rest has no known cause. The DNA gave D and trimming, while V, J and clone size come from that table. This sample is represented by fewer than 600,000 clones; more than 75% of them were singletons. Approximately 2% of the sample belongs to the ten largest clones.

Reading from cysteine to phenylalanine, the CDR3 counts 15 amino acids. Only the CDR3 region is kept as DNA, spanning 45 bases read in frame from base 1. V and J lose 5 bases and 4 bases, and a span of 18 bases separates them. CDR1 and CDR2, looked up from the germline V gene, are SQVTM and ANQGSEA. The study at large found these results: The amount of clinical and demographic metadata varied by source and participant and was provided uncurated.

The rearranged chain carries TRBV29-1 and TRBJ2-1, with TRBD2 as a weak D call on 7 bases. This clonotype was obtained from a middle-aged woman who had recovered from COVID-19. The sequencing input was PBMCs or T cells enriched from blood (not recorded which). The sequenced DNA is TGCAGCGTTCCACTACAGGGCGGGGGTTACAATGAGCAGTTCTTC. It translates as CSVPLQGGGYNEQFF.